This entry lists 10 T cell receptor beta chains sequenced from one sample in a study of T cells in Graves' hyperthyroidism and ophthalmopathy. TCR beta CDR3 regions were amplified from RNA. During a first-round RT-PCR of the TCR CDR3, the HTBI primer set was used. TCRdb called the multiplex PCR reads again in MiXCR, with one record for every CDR3 protein. The sample lists about 300,000 distinct CDR3 sequences; 10% to 15% were seen once. Material: blood. The receptors derive from a woman aged 25 to 39 with Graves' hyperthyroidism that later progressed to Graves' ophthalmopathy.

This clonotype appeared many times. The gene calls are TRBV15 and TRBJ1-2; 7 bases agree with TRBD1. The CDR3 runs to 15 residues. V gave up 4 bases and J gave up 4 bases; unmatched junction bases: 9. The germline gives CDR1 LNHNV, CDR2 YYDKDF (reference sequence). CDR3 loop: CATSTAMGQLYGYTF. CDR3 bases: TGTGCCACCAGCACTGCAATGGGACAGCTCTATGGCTACACCTTC.

This clonotype was counted at least ten times. V and J are TRBV24-1 and TRBJ2-3, with D hard to call. Germline CDR1 is KGHDR and CDR2 is SFDVKD. The CDR3 contains 14 residues. The V gene lost 4 bases and the J gene lost 1 base, with 8 bases spanning the gap. The CDR3 DNA is TGTGCCACCAGTGACCGGACCCGCACAGATACGCAGTATTTT. It specifies CATSDRTRTDTQYF.

The chain recombines TRBV29-1 with TRBJ1-4; unclear D gene. Germline lookup yields CDR1 SQVTM and CDR2 ANQGSEA. Trimming pared 3 bases from V and 7 bases from J, leaving 15 bases between. CDR3 length: 14 amino acids. CDR3 loop: CSVEIGVAGEKLFF. CDR3 DNA: TGCAGCGTTGAGATAGGCGTTGCTGGTGAAAAACTGTTTTTT.

This clonotype has ten or more counts. This chain connects TRBV28 to TRBJ2-7; TRBD2 matches 11 bases. The CDR3 is made up of 16 amino acids. Germline-derived CDR1 and CDR2 are MDHEN and SYDVKM. Germline trimming cut 6 bases from V and 5 bases from J; bases unmatched to any gene: 12. The CDR3 loop is CASSILLAGDRNEQYF. The CDR3 DNA sequence: TGTGCCAGCAGCATACTACTAGCGGGAGACAGGAACGAGCAGTACTTC.

This clonotype was seen repeatedly, ten times or more. The chain employs TRBV5-1 and TRBJ2-7; no definite D call. The germline V and J ends were trimmed by 0 bases and 6 bases, with 13 bases remaining between them. CDR1 and CDR2 from the germline V gene are SGHRS and YFSETQ. This CDR3 spans 14 amino acids. The CDR3 DNA sequence: TGCGCCAGCAGCTTGGACGCGGTCCTCGGCGAGCAGTACTTC. As protein: CASSLDAVLGEQYF. The whole variable domain, remainder taken from reference TRBV5-1 and TRBJ2-7, is KAGVTQTPRYLIKTRGQQVTLSCSPISGHRSVSWYQQTPGQGLQFLFEYFSETQRNKGNFPGRFSGRQFSNSRSEMNVSTLELGDSALYLCASSLDAVLGEQYFGPGTRLTVT.

At least ten counts were recorded for this clonotype. This chain uses TRBV29-1 with TRBJ2-7; 11 nucleotides line up with TRBD1. The CDR3 loop spans 16 amino acids. Germline CDR1 is SQVTM and CDR2 is ANQGSEA. Trimming cost V 2 bases and J 2 bases; bases outside gene matches: 8. CDR3 region: CSVEPWGTGGTYEQYF. DNA for the CDR3: TGCAGCGTTGAACCCTGGGGGACAGGGGGTACCTACGAGCAGTACTTC.

There are a few counts of this clonotype. This chain links TRBV11-2 with TRBJ2-7; the match to TRBD2 covers 8 bases. The germline gives CDR1 SGHAT, CDR2 FQNNGV. V lost 8 bases to trimming and J lost 4 bases; unmatched junction nucleotides: 19. This CDR3 comprises 17 residues. For the CDR3, the DNA is TGTGCCAGCTCACCACCAGGGTTGGCGGGAGGTCGGTACGAGCAGTACTTC. It is translated as CASSPPGLAGGRYEQYF. Supplemented by reference TRBV11-2 and TRBJ2-7, the full variable domain reads EAGVAQSPRYKIIEKRQSVAFWCNPISGHATLYWYQQILGQGPKLLIQFQNNGVVDDSQLPKDRFSAERLKGVDSTLKIQPAKLEDSAVYLCASSPPGLAGGRYEQYFGPGTRLTVT.

This clonotype was observed many times. The chain joins TRBV12-3 or TRBV12-4 to TRBJ1-5; a weak D match, TRBD1 (5 bases). Trimming left V 5 bases short and J 6 bases short, with 17 bases between. The CDR3 runs to 15 residues. Here the CDR3 DNA reads TGTGCCAGCAGTCCGGGACTGGCACACAGTCAGCCCCAGCATTTT. Amino acid sequence: CASSPGLAHSQPQHF.

This clonotype was seen many times. This chain connects TRBV7-9 to TRBJ1-5; weak D call: TRBD1 (6 bases). V lost 3 bases, J lost 0 bases, and 12 bases lay in between. Looked up from germline, CDR1 is SEHNR and CDR2 is FQNEAQ (reference sequence). This CDR3 spans 16 amino acids. In nucleotides, the CDR3 is TGTGCCAGCAGCTTCTGGGGGGCGCATAGCAATCAGCCCCAGCATTTT. Residues: CASSFWGAHSNQPQHF.

This chain uses TRBV6-1 with TRBJ2-1; 7 positions match TRBD2. Looked up from germline, CDR1 is MNHNS and CDR2 is SASEGT. The junction had 12 bases not matched to a gene; V was cut back by 5 bases and J by 11 bases. This CDR3 has 14 amino acids. The CDR3 loop reads CASSPFGGGYKQFF. The CDR3 DNA is TGTGCCAGCAGTCCCTTCGGCGGGGGTTATAAGCAGTTCTTC.